The table lists the clone carrying this T cell receptor beta chain with a few counts. Its antigen remains unknown. The CDR3 is made up of 14 amino acids. Germline V lookup: CDR1 MNHEY, CDR2 SVGEGT. The V end lost 5 bases, the J end lost 5 bases, and 16 bases lay between the germline ends. After 5'RACE with constant-segment primers, TCR alpha and TCR beta cDNA libraries carrying sample barcodes and UMIs were obtained. TCRdb itself ran the 5' RACE reads through MiXCR, one entry per CDR3 protein. The sample consists of under 200,000 distinct CDR3 sequences, 13% of them appearing once. The data were taken from a study of T-cell memory formation after mild COVID-19. Study observations and caveats: For contracting clones, CD4+ ones sat mainly in CM and EM, CD8+ in EMRA. Day 15 to 85 contractors were CD4/CD8 balanced; later expanders leaned CD4+.

The chain joins TRBV6-2 or TRBV6-3 to TRBJ2-7; D may be TRBD1 (6 bases). The sequenced material came from PBMCs or a T cell subset sorted from them (not recorded which). The origin of this receptor is a man younger than 35 who had mild COVID-19 (a few samples of this study predate the infection). Cell type and time point are not known. Here the CDR3 reads CASSPRGGSHEQYF. For the CDR3, the DNA is TGTGCCAGCAGTCCCCGAGGGGGATCCCACGAGCAGTACTTC.